This T cell receptor beta chain was obtained from a study of shared clonotypes between healthy human individuals. Sequenced by immunoSEQ multiplex PCR; TCRdb stores in-frame clones only, minus some. This sample carries millions of clones, 85% to 95% of them seen once, and the ten largest clones take 0.1% to 0.15%. CDR3 size: 13 residues. Germline CDR1 WNHNN, CDR2 SYGVQD (reference sequence). Trimming pared 2 bases from V and 5 bases from J, leaving 7 bases between. Whole-study results and caveats: Rarefaction demonstrated incomplete sorted-subset sequencing despite large depth. Clonotypes shared by all four donors outscored non-shared clonotypes in generation probability. Several donors held roughly 5% of naive CD4 clonotypes in common.

Concerning this clone: No antigen is known for it.

The TCR sequence derives from a young man in good health. The V gene is TRBV10-1, the J gene TRBJ2-1; D is ambiguous. Source material: naive CD4+ T cells sorted from blood. The sample's subset: CD45RA+ positively selected. The CDR3, as DNA: TGCGCCAGCAGTGAGCGGTCAAACAATGAGCAGTTCTTC. Translating gives CASSERSNNEQFF.